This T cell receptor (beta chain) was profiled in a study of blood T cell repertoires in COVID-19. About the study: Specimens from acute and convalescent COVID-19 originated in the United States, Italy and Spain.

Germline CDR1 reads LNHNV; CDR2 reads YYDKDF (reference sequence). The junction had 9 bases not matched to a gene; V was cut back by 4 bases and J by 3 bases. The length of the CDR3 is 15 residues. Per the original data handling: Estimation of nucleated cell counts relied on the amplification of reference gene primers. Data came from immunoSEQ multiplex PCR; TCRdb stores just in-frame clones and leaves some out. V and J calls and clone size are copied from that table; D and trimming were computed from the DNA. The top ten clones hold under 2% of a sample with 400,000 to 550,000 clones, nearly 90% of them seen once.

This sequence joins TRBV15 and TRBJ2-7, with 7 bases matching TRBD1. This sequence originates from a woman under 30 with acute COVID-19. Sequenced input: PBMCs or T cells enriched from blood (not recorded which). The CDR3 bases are TGTGCCACCAGCATCCGGACAGGAGCAAACTACGAGCAGTACTTC. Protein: CATSIRTGANYEQYF.